This TCR beta chain was sequenced in a study of OX40 agonist ivuxolimab in advanced cancers. Study summary: Every 2 weeks, ivuxolimab was infused into the patients intravenously at between 0.01 and 10 mg/kg.

The study's findings and limits: Low normalized T-cell clonal expansion also characterized some of the nonresponders. Relative to CD4+ cells, CD8+ T cells on average had more expanded clones.

Patients who had autoimmune disease history or got systemic immunosuppression were left out. Germline V gene data show CDR1 as SQVTM and CDR2 as ANQGSEA. There are 12 residues in the CDR3. J lost 4 bases, V lost 6 bases, and 6 bases had no gene match. The data were produced by immunoSEQ multiplex PCR, yet TCRdb's version contains in-frame clones alone and is incomplete. The sample comprises about 120,000 clones, 80% to 90% of which are singletons, and 0.55% to 0.7% rests with the top ten. On this clone: Its antigen is currently unknown.

This receptor was identified in an adult with an advanced solid tumor such as melanoma, head and neck, liver or kidney cancer. Material: CD4+ or CD8+ T cells sorted from blood, obtained in a trial of the OX40 agonist ivuxolimab. The chain couples TRBV29-1 to TRBJ2-7, with 7 nucleotides matching TRBD1. The CDR3 bases are TGCAGCGTCCGGACAGGTAAATACGAGCAGTACTTC. Its translation is CSVRTGKYEQYF.